This is a list of T cell receptor beta chains from one sample in a study of shared clonotypes between healthy human individuals. Here immunoSEQ multiplex PCR was the method, and the copy in TCRdb shows in-frame clones only, minus some. The sample has roughly 2.1 million clones, 85% to 95% seen once. The specimen sequenced was naive CD8+ T cells from PBMCs. The receptors originated from a man aged 18-30 years in good health. Some clones in this sample may be carry-over from other donors' samples. CDR3s include the opening cysteine and the closing phenylalanine or tryptophan. The D gene is left open where the match is weak. Clone size, where shown, is once, few, many, or a class for clones that have expanded.

V gene	D gene	J gene	clone size	CDR3 DNA	CDR3 protein
TRBV7-8	.	TRBJ1-2	.	TGTGCCAGCAGCCCTGGACCAGCCTCCAACTATGGCTACACCTTC	CASSPGPASNYGYTF
TRBV7-9	.	TRBJ2-5	.	TGTGCCAGCAGCTCTCCTCTTCGAGAGACCCAGTACTTC	CASSSPLRETQYF
TRBV7-9	.	TRBJ2-5	.	TGTGCCAGCAGCCACCCCGCGCGGGCAACTCAAGAGACCCAGTACTTC	CASSHPARATQETQYF
TRBV7-6	TRBD2	TRBJ2-1	.	TGTGCCAGCAGCTTGAAGGGACTATACCCAATGAGTGAGCAGTTCTTC	CASSLKGLYPMSEQFF
TRBV7-2	.	TRBJ1-5	.	TGTGCCAGCAGCCCCGCCCCTAGCAATCAGCCCCAGCATTTT	CASSPAPSNQPQHF
TRBV2	TRBD2	TRBJ2-1	many	TGTGCCAGCAGTGAATCGGTTTGGAGACTAGCGGGAGGAGGGTCCTACAATGAGCAGTTCTTC	CASSESVWRLAGGGSYNEQFF
TRBV30	TRBD2	TRBJ2-5	once	TGTGCCTGGAGTGTGGGCCGGGTGGCTAGCGGGAGGGGGACCCAGTACTTC	CAWSVGRVASGRGTQYF
TRBV7-9	TRBD1	TRBJ1-2	few	TGTGCCAGCAGCTGGGAGGGGACAGGGGCCATCTATGGCTACACCTTC	CASSWEGTGAIYGYTF
TRBV6-5	TRBD2	TRBJ2-7	.	TGTGCCAGCAGCTCGAGCGGGAGCTATTACGAGCAGTACTTC	CASSSSGSYYEQYF
TRBV7-9	TRBD1	TRBJ1-1	.	TGTGCCAGCAGCTTAGCCGGGACAGATAACACTGAAGCTTTCTTT	CASSLAGTDNTEAFF
TRBV4-2	TRBD2	TRBJ2-1	.	TGTGCCAGCAGCCAAGATGAAGTGGGGCCTGCGGGAGTAGGATACAATGAGCAGTTCTTC	CASSQDEVGPAGVGYNEQFF
TRBV7-8	.	TRBJ2-7	.	TGTGCCAGCAGCTTAGCGGGGGTCGGAGGGCCCTACTACGAGCAGTACTTC	CASSLAGVGGPYYEQYF
TRBV18	.	TRBJ2-7	.	TGTGCCAGCTCACCCTTTGAGGACAGCTCCTACGAGCAGTACTTC	CASSPFEDSSYEQYF
TRBV7-8	.	TRBJ2-7	.	TGTGCCAGCAGCTCCAAAGGGATATATTCCTACGAGCAGTACTTC	CASSSKGIYSYEQYF
TRBV15	.	TRBJ2-7	.	TGTGCCACCAGCAGGGGACATGGGGGGGATTCGATCTACGAGCAGTACTTC	CATSRGHGGDSIYEQYF
TRBV7-3	.	TRBJ2-7	.	TGTGCCAGCACCCTTTCTTCCCACAGGGCTGACGACGAGCAGTACTTC	CASTLSSHRADDEQYF
TRBV10-2	.	TRBJ2-7	.	TGCGCCAGCAGTGGACCCGGGACGGAAACCTACGAGCAGTACTTC	CASSGPGTETYEQYF
TRBV7-9	.	TRBJ2-7	.	TGTGCCAGCAGCGCCGACCGAATCGAGCAGTACTTC	CASSADRIEQYF
TRBV9	TRBD1	TRBJ2-2	once	TGTGCCAGCAGCGTAGGAGGACAGGCGAACACCGGGGAGCTGTTTTTT	CASSVGGQANTGELFF
TRBV5-4	TRBD2	TRBJ2-7	.	TGTGCCAGCAGCTTGAGGCGGGAGCGGACCGACGAGCAGTACTTC	CASSLRRERTDEQYF
TRBV4-1	TRBD1	TRBJ1-1	.	TGCGCCAGCATCGATCTAGGACAGGGGAACACTGAAGCTTTCTTT	CASIDLGQGNTEAFF
TRBV18	.	TRBJ2-7	.	TGTGCCAGCTCTGCAATGAGCTCCTACGAGCAGTACTTC	CASSAMSSYEQYF
TRBV14	TRBD2	TRBJ2-7	.	TGTGCCAGCAGCCAAGGCCCCGGGACTAGCGGCCGCGAGCAGTACTTC	CASSQGPGTSGREQYF
TRBV10-3	TRBD2	TRBJ2-3	.	TGTGCCACCGGGACTAGCGGGGGCACAGATACGCAGTATTTT	CATGTSGGTDTQYF
TRBV29-1	TRBD1	TRBJ2-7	.	TGCAGCGTCCGACAGGGGGCGGGAGAGCAGTACTTC	CSVRQGAGEQYF
TRBV5-6	TRBD2	TRBJ2-7	.	TGTGCCAGCAGCTTAAGACTAGCGTTCGAGCAGTACTTC	CASSLRLAFEQYF
TRBV12-5	.	TRBJ2-1	.	TGTGCTAGTGCCCTCTGGGGGGATGAGCAGTTCTTC	CASALWGDEQFF
TRBV27	TRBD2	TRBJ2-1	.	TGTGCCAGCAGCCCGGGACTAGCGGCTTTAAATGAGCAGTTCTTC	CASSPGLAALNEQFF
TRBV14	.	TRBJ1-2	once	TGTGCCAGCAGCCCGGGGTTGAGCTATGGCTACACCTTC	CASSPGLSYGYTF
TRBV13	.	TRBJ2-5	.	TGTGCCAGCAGCTTCCGACAGAAAGAGACCCAGTACTTC	CASSFRQKETQYF
TRBV7-3	.	TRBJ2-7	.	TGTGCCAGCAGCGCCGCAGGGGGGCCCTACGAGCAGTACTTC	CASSAAGGPYEQYF
TRBV4-1	.	TRBJ2-7	.	TGCGCCAGCAGCCAAGAACATGAGTCCCCCTACGAGCAGTACTTC	CASSQEHESPYEQYF
TRBV18	TRBD2	TRBJ2-7	.	TGTGCCAGCTCCGTCGGGACTAGCCCACCCGTGGGCGAGCAGTACTTC	CASSVGTSPPVGEQYF
TRBV5-6	TRBD2	TRBJ2-7	once	TGTGCCAGCAGCTTGGCTGGCGGGAGGGCCTTCTACGAGCAGTACTTC	CASSLAGGRAFYEQYF
TRBV10-3	.	TRBJ1-1	.	TGTGCCATCAGTGAGTCAATTTTAAATATGAACACTGAAGCTTTCTTT	CAISESILNMNTEAFF
TRBV11-2	.	TRBJ2-3	.	TGTGCCAGCAGCTTTGACGCGGATACGCAGTATTTT	CASSFDADTQYF
TRBV7-9	.	TRBJ1-3	.	TGTGCCAGCAGCCCGAGGGCCCTCTCTGGAAACACCATATATTTT	CASSPRALSGNTIYF
TRBV4-1	TRBD1	TRBJ1-1	.	TGCGCCAGCAGCCCCTTCGGGACAGGGGGCGTCACTGAAGCTTTCTTT	CASSPFGTGGVTEAFF
TRBV27	.	TRBJ1-1	.	TGTGCCAGCAGTTTATCCGGGGGGCTAGTGAACACTGAAGCTTTCTTT	CASSLSGGLVNTEAFF
TRBV4-3	TRBD1	TRBJ2-2	.	TGCGCCAGCAGCCCCAGGGGCCCACAGGGGATGTTTAACACCGGGGAGCTGTTTTTT	CASSPRGPQGMFNTGELFF
TRBV4-1	.	TRBJ1-4	.	TGCGCCAGCAGCCAGGAGATCCGTTCAACTAATGAAAAACTGTTTTTT	CASSQEIRSTNEKLFF
TRBV5-4	TRBD1	TRBJ1-5	.	TGTGCCAGCAGTCAGGACAGGGGAGATCAGCCCCAGCATTTT	CASSQDRGDQPQHF
TRBV7-3	TRBD1	TRBJ1-1	few	TGTGCCAGCAGCTTACAGGGGGACACTGAAGCTTTCTTT	CASSLQGDTEAFF
TRBV11-2	.	TRBJ2-1	.	TGTGCCAGCAGCTTAGATGGACAGAACTATTACAATGAGCAGTTCTTC	CASSLDGQNYYNEQFF
TRBV27	.	TRBJ1-5	.	TGTGCCAGCAGCTCTCATAATAGCAATCAGCCCCAGCATTTT	CASSSHNSNQPQHF
TRBV7-6	TRBD1	TRBJ2-7	.	TGTGCCAGCAGCGTGCACCCAAGGGACAGTACCTACGAGCAGTACTTC	CASSVHPRDSTYEQYF
TRBV27	.	TRBJ2-5	.	TGTGCCAGCAGTTCCACAGGTCAACCTAACCAAGAGACCCAGTACTTC	CASSSTGQPNQETQYF
TRBV5-1	TRBD1	TRBJ2-5	.	TGCGCCAGCAGCTCTACGTCAGGGGGCCGAGAGACCCAGTACTTC	CASSSTSGGRETQYF
TRBV7-9	.	TRBJ1-2	.	TGTGCCAGCAGCTTAGACAACCTCTATGGCTACACCTTC	CASSLDNLYGYTF
TRBV27	TRBD2	TRBJ2-1	.	TGTGCCAGCAGTTTCGGACTAGCGAGCAATGAGCAGTTCTTC	CASSFGLASNEQFF
TRBV4-3	.	TRBJ2-1	once	TGCGCCAGCAGCCAAGATATTGGCTCTGGGCAGTTCTTC	CASSQDIGSGQFF
TRBV28	.	TRBJ2-7	.	TGTGCCAGCAGTTTATCGCGTCGCGGGGACCACGAGCAGTACTTC	CASSLSRRGDHEQYF
TRBV28	.	TRBJ2-7	.	TGTGCCAGCAGCCACCGAGGGCAGGGGACCTACGAGCAGTACTTC	CASSHRGQGTYEQYF
TRBV9	TRBD2	TRBJ2-5	.	TGTGCCAGCAGCGTGTACGGACTAGCGGGAGAAGAGACCCAGTACTTC	CASSVYGLAGEETQYF
TRBV14	.	TRBJ2-7	.	TGTGCCAGCAGCACTCAGGGAGGTAGGATCTCCTACGAGCAGTACTTC	CASSTQGGRISYEQYF